This TCR beta chain stems from a study of shared clonotypes between healthy human individuals. The CDR3 has 13 residues. The germline CDR1 and CDR2 sequences are SGHTA and FQGTGA. The V and J ends lost 5 bases and 7 bases respectively, with 12 bases between them. In the study's own analysis: From ImmunoSEQ came sequences covering only the junction and carrying no quality scores, so filtering differed. The data were produced by immunoSEQ multiplex PCR, yet TCRdb's version contains in-frame clones alone and is incomplete. V, J and clone size derive from that table, while D and trimming were established from the DNA sequence. The sample carries about 470,000 clones, roughly three quarters recorded once.

V gene TRBV7-3 combines with J gene TRBJ2-1; no definite D call. This TCR was sampled from a woman aged 40-49 years in good health. Some clones in this sample may be carry-over from other donors' samples. Sequences were obtained from PBMCs. CDR3 nucleotides: TGTGCCAGCAGCGCCCAGCTAGGAAATGAGCAGTTCTTC. Protein product: CASSAQLGNEQFF.